The rows below give T cell receptor beta chains drawn from one sample of a study of shared clonotypes between healthy human individuals. Sequencing was performed with immunoSEQ multiplex PCR; in TCRdb, only in-frame clones are kept and a portion is missing. The sample lists around 940,000 clones, 76% occurring once. The specimen sequenced was memory CD4+ T cells sorted from blood. The receptors come from a man younger than 35 in good health. Each CDR3 is given with its conserved first and last residue. The D gene is left open where the match is weak. Size is stated for part of the rows, as once, few or many counts, or as a class when the clone is expanded.

size	D	length	J	V	DNA	CDR3
NA	TRBD2	15	TRBJ2-7	TRBV6-5	TGTGCCAGCAGCCGCGGGACTAGCGGGGCCTACGAGCAGTACTTC	CASSRGTSGAYEQYF
NA	NA	15	TRBJ2-5	TRBV11-2	TGTGCCAGCAGCTCGGCGGGAAGGGTATCGGAGACCCAGTACTTC	CASSSAGRVSETQYF
few	NA	15	TRBJ1-3	TRBV7-9	TGTGCCAGCAGCATAGGAGGGGAATCTGGAAACACCATATATTTT	CASSIGGESGNTIYF
once	NA	15	TRBJ1-6	TRBV27	TGTGCCAGCAGTATACGACTGAACTATAATTCACCCCTCCACTTT	CASSIRLNYNSPLHF
NA	NA	15	TRBJ1-6	TRBV2	TGTGCCAGCAAAGAGGAGGGCTCCTATAATTCACCCCTCCACTTT	CASKEEGSYNSPLHF
once	TRBD2	18	TRBJ2-2	TRBV7-9	TGTGCCAGCAGCTTCGGACCACCCGGTAGCGGGGGGGCTCTAGAGCTGTTTTTT	CASSFGPPGSGGALELFF
NA	NA	13	TRBJ2-1	TRBV9	TGTGCCAGCAGCGTAGAGCTGCGGGATGAGCAGTTCTTC	CASSVELRDEQFF
NA	NA	16	TRBJ2-2	TRBV6-6	TGTGCCAGCAGTTACGGGGACACGACGAACACCGGGGAGCTGTTTTTT	CASSYGDTTNTGELFF
NA	NA	15	TRBJ1-5	TRBV5-5	TGTGCCAGCAGACCCGGACCGAATAGCAATCAGCCCCAGCATTTT	CASRPGPNSNQPQHF
NA	NA	18	TRBJ1-1	TRBV14	TGTGCCAGCAGCCAAGAAGGATTGGGGAGATACCTGGACACTGAAGCTTTCTTT	CASSQEGLGRYLDTEAFF
NA	NA	15	TRBJ2-7	TRBV6-1	TGTGCCAGCAGTGAAGGGACAGCCCACTCCTACGAGCAGTACTTC	CASSEGTAHSYEQYF
once	TRBD1	14	TRBJ2-7	TRBV5-1	TGCGCCAGCAGCTCGGGACAGGGGGGTTACGAGCAGTACTTC	CASSSGQGGYEQYF
NA	NA	11	TRBJ2-5	TRBV6-1	TGTGCCAGCAAAGGGGACCCAGGAGCATACTTC	CASKGDPGAYF
NA	NA	12	TRBJ1-2	TRBV28	TGTGCCAGCAGCACCACAAACTATGGCTACACCTTC	CASSTTNYGYTF
NA	TRBD2	17	TRBJ2-1	TRBV5-6	TGTGCCAGCAGCTTGAGACTAGCGGGAGGCCGTTACAATGAGCAGTTCTTC	CASSLRLAGGRYNEQFF
NA	NA	15	TRBJ1-4	TRBV7-8	TGTGCCAGCAGCCTTATGTGGCTATCTAATGAAAAACTGTTTTTT	CASSLMWLSNEKLFF
NA	NA	15	TRBJ2-2	TRBV7-6	TGTGCCAGCAGAGACCAACAGGGAGGGACCGGGGAGCTGTTTTTT	CASRDQQGGTGELFF
NA	TRBD2	16	TRBJ2-5	TRBV29-1	TGCAGCGTTGTTAAAGGACTAGCGGTAGTATCAGAGACCCAGTACTTC	CSVVKGLAVVSETQYF
NA	TRBD1	14	TRBJ2-1	TRBV10-1	TGCGCCAGCAGTGCAGGACAGGGTTACAATGAGCAGTTCTTC	CASSAGQGYNEQFF
NA	NA	15	TRBJ2-3	TRBV27	TGTGCCAGCAGTTATAGGGGCTTTGGATCGGATACGCAGTATTTT	CASSYRGFGSDTQYF
NA	TRBD1	16	TRBJ1-2	TRBV6-5	TGTGCCAGCAGTTACCGGGGGCAGGGGGGAATCTATGGCTACACCTTC	CASSYRGQGGIYGYTF
NA	TRBD2	15	TRBJ2-5	TRBV27	TGTGCCAGCAGGAGTAGCGGGGGCCACCAAGAGACCCAGTACTTC	CASRSSGGHQETQYF
NA	TRBD1	15	TRBJ1-5	TRBV19	TGTGCCAGTAGTACGACAGGGGAGGGTAATCAGCCCCAGCATTTT	CASSTTGEGNQPQHF
few	NA	15	TRBJ1-1	TRBV5-1	TGCGCCAGCAGCTTGGTGGGCAGCATGAACACTGAAGCTTTCTTT	CASSLVGSMNTEAFF
few	NA	15	TRBJ1-4	TRBV4-1	TGCGCCAGCAGCCAAGACATAGGGTGGTACGAAAAACTGTTTTTT	CASSQDIGWYEKLFF
NA	TRBD2	15	TRBJ2-1	TRBV6-5	TGTGCCAGCAGTCGACTAGCGGGGGGCTACAATGAGCAGTTCTTC	CASSRLAGGYNEQFF
NA	NA	16	TRBJ2-3	TRBV5-1	TGCGCCAGCAGCTTGACAGGGTTATCTAGCACAGATACGCAGTATTTT	CASSLTGLSSTDTQYF
many	NA	14	TRBJ2-7	TRBV5-1	TGCGCCAGCAGCTTGGGATACCAGGGATACGAGCAGTACTTC	CASSLGYQGYEQYF
NA	NA	15	TRBJ1-6	TRBV5-1	TGCGCCAGCAGCGGGATCCAGGGGAATCGCTCACCCCTCCACTTT	CASSGIQGNRSPLHF
NA	NA	13	TRBJ1-6	TRBV6-5	TGTGCCACGTCGGGGGGCGGTAATTCACCCCTCCACTTT	CATSGGGNSPLHF
NA	TRBD1	14	TRBJ2-4	TRBV2	TGTGCCAGCAGTACGACAGGGGCTAAAAACATTCAGTACTTC	CASSTTGAKNIQYF
NA	NA	13	TRBJ2-7	TRBV11-2	TGTGCCAGCAGCCAGGACCCCCGGTACGAGCAGTACTTC	CASSQDPRYEQYF
NA	NA	16	TRBJ1-2	TRBV5-4	TGTGCCAGCAGCTTTCGGGGAGGGTCGGTGGTCTATGGCTACACCTTC	CASSFRGGSVVYGYTF
NA	TRBD1	15	TRBJ1-5	TRBV6-1	TGTGCCAGCAGTGAGGGAACAGGGGGCAGTCAGCCCCAGCATTTT	CASSEGTGGSQPQHF
NA	NA	13	TRBJ1-6	TRBV7-2	TGTGCCAGCAGCTTAGGGGGTATGGGGTCCCTCCACTTT	CASSLGGMGSLHF
NA	TRBD1	15	TRBJ1-5	TRBV5-1	TGCGCCAGCAGCTTGGGCACAGGGGGCGAACAGCCCCAGCATTTT	CASSLGTGGEQPQHF
NA	NA	14	TRBJ1-2	TRBV7-8	TGTGCCAGCAGCTATAACAGGGACACCTATGGCTACACCTTC	CASSYNRDTYGYTF
NA	TRBD1	14	TRBJ2-3	TRBV6-9	TGTGCCAGCAGACGGGACAGGGTCACAGATACGCAGTATTTT	CASRRDRVTDTQYF
NA	TRBD2	15	TRBJ2-3	TRBV7-2	TGTGCCAGCAGCTTAGCGCGGGAGGGATTCCATACGCAGTATTTT	CASSLAREGFHTQYF
NA	NA	14	TRBJ2-2	TRBV19	TGTGCCAGTAGTATAACAGGGAACACCGGGGAGCTGTTTTTT	CASSITGNTGELFF
NA	NA	13	TRBJ2-5	TRBV6-5	TGTGCCAGCAGTTATGGGAGGCAAGAGACCCAGTACTTC	CASSYGRQETQYF
NA	TRBD2	15	TRBJ2-2	TRBV5-1	TGCGCCAGCAGCTTGGTAGGACTAGCGTCCGGGGAGCTGTTTTTT	CASSLVGLASGELFF